This entry lists 18 T cell receptor beta chains sequenced from one sample in a study of cytomegalovirus exposure and HLA in healthy donors. 13 Jbeta primers and 60 Vbeta primers were used for the PCR. Sequencing used immunoSEQ multiplex PCR; TCRdb keeps in-frame clones, though not all of them. The sample holds some 140,000 clones, 70% to 80% seen once. Sequencing was performed on PBMCs. All receptors come from a woman aged 40-49 years in good health and CMV-seronegative.

The chain has TRBV29-1 and TRBJ2-6; 8 bases line up with TRBD2. Trimming removed 5 bases from V and 1 base from J; junction bases left unmatched: 10. CDR1 SQVTM and CDR2 ANQGSEA come from the germline V gene. There are 17 residues in the CDR3. CDR3 in amino acids: CSVLGTSGRSGANVLTF. The CDR3 DNA reads TGCAGCGTTTTGGGTACTAGCGGTAGATCTGGGGCCAACGTCCTGACTTTC.

This chain joins TRBV5-1 and TRBJ1-1; 7 positions match TRBD1. CDR3 size: 16 residues. CDR1 SGHRS and CDR2 YFSETQ come from the germline V gene. V was pared by 4 bases and J by 0 bases, with 9 bases of the junction left unmatched. CDR3 DNA: TGCGCCAGCAGCCGTCCCTCGACAGGGATGAACACTGAAGCTTTCTTT. This codes for CASSRPSTGMNTEAFF.

The rearrangement links TRBV6-6 to TRBJ2-3; D is possibly TRBD2 (5 bases). Germline CDR1 and CDR2: MNHNY and SVGAGI (reference sequence). There are 15 residues in the CDR3. V shed 4 bases and J shed 1 base, with 12 bases lying between them. CDR3 DNA sequence: TGTGCCAGCAGTTCCCCGGACTTGGGCACAGATACGCAGTATTTT. As protein: CASSSPDLGTDTQYF.

The V and J genes are TRBV27 and TRBJ1-4; D gene uncertain. Trimming removed 5 bases from V and 0 bases from J, with 10 bases in between. Per germline, CDR1 MNHEY and CDR2 SMNVEV (reference sequence). The CDR3 extends over 15 amino acids. In DNA form, the CDR3 reads TGTGCCAGCAGTCACGCCACTGCAACTAATGAAAAACTGTTTTTT. Translating it yields CASSHATATNEKLFF.

The chain links TRBV5-4 to TRBJ2-3; 7 bases are shared with TRBD2. The CDR3 is 17 amino acids. V was clipped by 5 bases and J by 0 bases; unmatched bases: 12. Looked up from germline, CDR1 is SGHNT and CDR2 is YYREEE (reference sequence). CDR3 nucleotides: TGTGCCAGCAGACAAACAATAAGCGGGGCTAGCACAGATACGCAGTATTTT. It yields the protein CASRQTISGASTDTQYF.

About this clone itself: One junction end does not reproduce the germline sequence, and a read error may be involved. The J gene is TRBJ2-5, the V gene TRBV7-7; 7 bases fit TRBD2. Germline V gene sequence: CDR1 SSHAT, CDR2 FNYEAQ (reference sequence). This CDR3 is 15 amino acids long. The CDR3 DNA reads TGTGCTAGCAGCTTATCCTGGGGGGGGCAAGAGACCCAGTACTTC. The encoded protein is CASSLSWGGQETQYF.

This chain joins TRBV2 and TRBJ1-1, with no clear D. In germline, CDR1 is SNHLY, CDR2 FYNNEI. There are 15 residues in the CDR3. Trimming cost V 1 base and J 1 base, with 10 bases left between them. The CDR3 DNA follows: TGTGCCAGCAGTGAAGACAGCCTCCAGAACACTGAAGCTTTCTTT. Translation: CASSEDSLQNTEAFF.

This clone appeared a few times. This chain connects TRBV30 to TRBJ2-7, with D uncertain. In germline, CDR1 is GTSNPN, CDR2 SVGIG (reference sequence). The CDR3 is 11 amino acids. Trimming shortened V by 2 bases and J by 6 bases, and 8 bases separated the two germline ends. CDR3 sequence (DNA): TGTGCCTGGAGTCGCCGAGCCGAGCAGTACTTC. Translated, it gives CAWSRRAEQYF.

The rearrangement links TRBV10-3 to TRBJ2-3, with 8 bases identical to TRBD2. Germline lookup yields CDR1 ENHRY and CDR2 SYGVKD. This CDR3 contains 17 residues. After removal of 0 bases from V and 1 base from J, the junction contained 6 bases not matched to a gene. The CDR3 protein is CAISESPSGLGTDTQYF. CDR3 nucleotides: TGTGCCATCAGTGAGTCTCCTAGCGGGCTAGGCACAGATACGCAGTATTTT.

The chain joins TRBV25-1 to TRBJ2-7; TRBD1 is a possible D gene (6 bases). Germline V lookup: CDR1 MGHDK, CDR2 SYGVNS. V lost 4 bases and J lost 6, with 16 bases in between. The CDR3 totals 14 residues. This CDR3 reads CASSAGLGAREQYF. The CDR3 DNA is TGTGCCAGCAGTGCAGGGCTGGGGGCGCGCGAGCAGTACTTC.

This chain uses TRBV7-9 with TRBJ2-2, with a possible D match to TRBD2 (7 bases). The CDR3 sequence is 17 residues long. Trimming shortened V by 1 base and J by 4 bases, and 16 bases separated the two germline ends. Per the germline V gene, CDR1 is SEHNR and CDR2 is FQNEAQ (reference sequence). The CDR3: CASSLGGGGVGTGELFF. CDR3 coding DNA: TGTGCCAGCAGCTTAGGTGGCGGGGGCGTAGGCACCGGGGAGCTGTTTTTT.

The rearrangement uses TRBV19 and TRBJ1-5, with 7 positions matching TRBD1. The CDR3 covers 17 residues. Unmatched junction bases numbered 6, after V lost 1 base and J lost 0 bases. Germline-derived CDR1 and CDR2 are LNHDA and SQIVND (reference sequence). CDR3 bases: TGTGCCAGTAGTATAGGGGCGGGACAGAATAGCAATCAGCCCCAGCATTTT. Protein product: CASSIGAGQNSNQPQHF.

This chain connects TRBV4-1 to TRBJ2-7; 12 positions match TRBD2. V lost 0 bases and J lost 7; bases outside the gene matches: 10. CDR3 length: 17 residues. Germline V gives CDR1 MGHRA, CDR2 YSYEKL. This chain's CDR3 is CASSQERSSGRAWEQYF. The CDR3 DNA reads TGCGCCAGCAGCCAAGAAAGGTCTAGCGGGAGGGCCTGGGAGCAGTACTTC.

This chain's CDR3 is CASSLGGLAGRNEQFF. The CDR3 bases are TGTGCCAGCAGCTTAGGAGGGCTAGCGGGACGGAATGAGCAGTTCTTC. This chain links TRBV11-3 with TRBJ2-1, with TRBD2 identical over 9 bases. Trimming removed 1 base from V and 7 bases from J; junction bases left unmatched: 8. CDR1 and CDR2 from the germline V gene are SGHNT and YENEEA. The CDR3 spans 16 residues. Full variable domain (rest looked up from reference TRBV11-3 and TRBJ2-1): EAGVVQSPRYKIIEKKQPVAFWCNPISGHNTLYWYLQNLGQGPELLIRYENEEAVDDSQLPKDRFSAERLKGVDSTLKIQPAELGDSAVYLCASSLGGLAGRNEQFFGPGTRLTVL.

This clone occurred a few times. The J gene is TRBJ2-6, the V gene TRBV5-1; 7 bases line up with TRBD1. V shed 0 bases, J shed 4 bases, and the junction held 10 bases outside the gene matches. The CDR3 covers 18 residues. CDR1 and CDR2 from the germline V gene are SGHRS and YFSETQ. CDR3 DNA: TGCGCCAGCAGCTTGGGGGAAGGGGGCGGTGGAGGGGCCAACGTCCTGACTTTC. This sequence encodes CASSLGEGGGGGANVLTF.

The CDR3 loop reads CASSQPGTATEAFF. The CDR3 DNA is TGTGCCAGCAGCCAACCCGGGACAGCCACTGAAGCTTTCTTT. The chain uses TRBV6-5 and TRBJ1-1; 7 positions agree with TRBD1. In germline, CDR1 is MNHEY, CDR2 SVGAGI. The V segment lost 6 bases and the J segment 4 bases; nucleotides outside the gene matches: 8. CDR3 length: 14 residues.

The V call is TRBV27, the J call TRBJ2-7; 11 nucleotides line up with TRBD2. Losses at the gene ends were 6 bases for V and 2 bases for J; bases not matched to a gene: 9. The CDR3 loop spans 16 amino acids. Germline V CDR1 and CDR2: MNHEY, SMNVEV (reference sequence). The CDR3 DNA reads TGTGCCAGCAGAAGAACTAGCGGGAGAAATCCCTACGAGCAGTACTTC. This sequence encodes CASRRTSGRNPYEQYF.

The CDR3 DNA is TGTGCCAGCAGTGGAGAAGGGGGCGGAATGGCCCAGTACTTC. Translation: CASSGEGGGMAQYF. The chain uses TRBV6-5 and TRBJ2-5, with TRBD1 matching over 7 bases. The junction had 12 bases not matched to a gene; V was cut back by 5 bases and J by 9 bases. CDR3 length: 14 residues. Germline V gene data show CDR1 as MNHEY and CDR2 as SVGAGI.